One sample yielded the 27 T cell receptor beta chains listed below, sequenced in a study of cytomegalovirus exposure and HLA in healthy donors. Use of 60 Vbeta and 13 Jbeta primers characterized the PCR. Method: immunoSEQ multiplex PCR; TCRdb's copy keeps in-frame clones and lacks some. The table records roughly 110,000 clones, over 75% of them present only once. The sequenced material came from PBMCs. The receptors here all came from a man aged 60-69 years in good health and CMV-seronegative.

This clone was detected only a few times. The rearrangement uses TRBV30 and TRBJ2-2; 7 bases are a match to TRBD2. Looked up from germline, CDR1 is GTSNPN and CDR2 is SVGIG (reference sequence). Unmatched junction bases numbered 9, after V lost 2 bases and J lost 6 bases. The CDR3 is 15 amino acids. The CDR3 region has the DNA TGTGCCTGGAGTTCCCTGGGGGAGGGATCCGGGGAGCTGTTTTTT. Translating gives CAWSSLGEGSGELFF. Complete variable domain (other parts from reference TRBV30 and TRBJ2-2): SQTIHQWPATLVQPVGSPLSLECTVEGTSNPNLYWYRQAAGRGLQLLFYSVGIGQISSEVPQNLSASRPQDRQFILSSKKLLLSDSGFYLCAWSSLGEGSGELFFGEGSRLTVL.

The chain employs TRBV19 and TRBJ1-5; the D gene is possibly TRBD1 (5 bases). CDR1 is LNHDA and CDR2 is SQIVND in the germline V gene (reference sequence). This CDR3 spans 12 amino acids. V was cut by 6 bases and J by 13 bases, with 16 bases left in between. DNA of the CDR3: TGTGCCAGTAGCCCTATGGGGGAGGGACAGCATTTT. Translated: CASSPMGEGQHF.

This clone came up once. V usage is TRBV6-6 and J usage is TRBJ1-4, with TRBD1 identical over 9 bases. Germline loops: CDR1 MNHNY, CDR2 SVGAGI (reference sequence). V was pared by 8 bases and J by 8 bases, with 9 bases of the junction left unmatched. The CDR3 loop spans 14 amino acids. The CDR3 loop reads CASRRDRVAEKLFF. The CDR3 DNA reads TGTGCCAGCCGTAGGGACAGGGTAGCGGAAAAACTGTTTTTT.

This sequence joins TRBV5-5 and TRBJ2-7; perhaps TRBD1 as D (5 bases). Trimming cost V 4 bases and J 5 bases, with 7 bases left between them. The CDR3 runs 11 residues. The germline V gene encodes CDR1 SGHKS and CDR2 YYEKEE (reference sequence). CDR3 protein: CASSQGDEQYV. CDR3 sequence (DNA): TGTGCCAGCAGCCAGGGTGACGAGCAGTACGTC.

The chain carries TRBV11-2 and TRBJ1-4; D may be TRBD1 (5 bases). CDR3 length: 15 amino acids. CDR1 and CDR2 from the germline V gene are SGHAT and FQNNGV. The V gene lost 2 bases and the J gene lost 5 bases, with 12 bases spanning the gap. This CDR3 reads CASSLQGLSNEKLFF. The CDR3 DNA follows: TGTGCCAGCAGCTTACAGGGTCTTTCAAATGAAAAACTGTTTTTT.

The CDR3 DNA reads as TGTGCCAGCAGCCCTCGTGGAGGGTATGGCTACACCTTC. This sequence encodes CASSPRGGYGYTF. The chain recombines TRBV27 with TRBJ1-2; D is undetermined. Germline V gives CDR1 MNHEY, CDR2 SMNVEV (reference sequence). CDR3 length: 13 residues. The germline V and J ends were trimmed by 6 bases and 5 bases, with 13 bases remaining between them.

This chain uses TRBV5-1 with TRBJ1-1; D might be TRBD1 (6 bases). V was clipped by 6 bases and J by 2 bases, with 17 bases between them. Germline loops: CDR1 SGHRS, CDR2 YFSETQ. This CDR3 is 15 amino acids long. The DNA of the CDR3 is TGCGCCAGCAAAAAACAGGGTTCGATCAACACTGAAGCTTTCTTT. Its protein product is CASKKQGSINTEAFF. Supplemented by reference TRBV5-1 and TRBJ1-1, the full variable domain reads KAGVTQTPRYLIKTRGQQVTLSCSPISGHRSVSWYQQTPGQGLQFLFEYFSETQRNKGNFPGRFSGRQFSNSRSEMNVSTLELGDSALYLCASKKQGSINTEAFFGQGTRLTVV.

The J gene is TRBJ2-7, the V gene TRBV13; D is possibly TRBD1 (5 bases). V lost 5 bases and J 7 bases, leaving 15 bases between the germline ends. This CDR3 spans 13 amino acids. The germline gives CDR1 PRHDT, CDR2 FYEKMQ (reference sequence). CDR3 amino acids: CASSPPGRGEQYV. In nucleotides, the CDR3 is TGTGCCAGCAGCCCCCCCGGTAGGGGTGAGCAGTACGTC.

This rearrangement joins TRBV5-4 to TRBJ2-7; D is perhaps TRBD1 (5 bases). The CDR3 consists of 15 residues. Germline-derived CDR1 and CDR2 are SGHNT and YYREEE (reference sequence). The V end was cut by 0 bases, the J end by 2 bases, with 12 bases between. Written as DNA, the CDR3 is TGTGCCAGCAGCTTGGTGGGGCCAGGGCCCTACGAGCAGTACTTC. This codes for CASSLVGPGPYEQYF. The full variable domain, its missing parts supplied by reference TRBV5-4 and TRBJ2-7, is ETGVTQSPTHLIKTRGQQVTLRCSSQSGHNTVSWYQQALGQGPQFIFQYYREEENGRGNFPPRFSGLQFPNYSSELNVNALELDDSALYLCASSLVGPGPYEQYFGPGTRLTVT.

The V gene is TRBV9, the J gene TRBJ1-1; unclear D gene. The CDR3 runs 15 residues. The V end was cut by 0 bases, the J end by 7 bases, with 16 bases between. The germline CDR1 and CDR2 sequences are SGDLS and YYNGEE. The CDR3 spells CASSVDPPLRGEAFF. CDR3 bases: TGTGCCAGCAGCGTAGACCCGCCTTTGAGAGGTGAAGCTTTCTTT.

This clone was counted once. This CDR3 reads CASSVEGTENTIYF. The CDR3 DNA reads TGTGCCAGCAGTGTGGAGGGGACGGAAAACACCATATATTTT. The chain is built from TRBV2 and TRBJ1-3, with a weak D call TRBD1 (5 bases). V shed 4 bases and J shed 6 bases, with 13 bases lying between them. The CDR3 totals 14 residues. Looked up from germline, CDR1 is SNHLY and CDR2 is FYNNEI.

V and J are TRBV27 and TRBJ2-3; the match to TRBD1 covers 7 bases. The CDR3 runs to 15 residues. In germline, CDR1 is MNHEY, CDR2 SMNVEV (reference sequence). V lost 5 bases, J lost 0 bases, and 5 bases stayed unmatched. The CDR3 DNA reads as TGTGCCAGCAGTCTTAGACAGGGTAGCACAGATACGCAGTATTTT. Protein: CASSLRQGSTDTQYF.

The chain employs TRBV19 and TRBJ1-1; TRBD1 is a possible D gene (6 bases). Germline V CDR1 and CDR2: LNHDA, SQIVND (reference sequence). The V end was cut by 2 bases, the J end by 1 base, with 11 bases between. The CDR3 extends over 15 amino acids. CDR3 sequence reads: CASSIRTDRNTEAFF. The CDR3 bases are TGTGCCAGTAGTATAAGGACGGACAGGAACACTGAAGCTTTCTTT.

The chain employs TRBV11-2 and TRBJ2-5; 10 positions match TRBD2. CDR1 is SGHAT, CDR2 FQNNGV, per germline. The CDR3 sequence is 15 residues long. Trimming took 3 bases from V and 3 from J; bases not matched to a gene: 4. The CDR3 nucleotides read TGTGCCAGCAGCTTTTCCGGGACTAGCGAAGAGACCCAGTACTTC. The encoded protein is CASSFSGTSEETQYF.

CDR3 region: CASSLGRQGLYEQYF. The CDR3 bases are TGTGCCAGCAGCTTAGGGCGTCAGGGGCTCTACGAGCAGTACTTC. The chain joins TRBV11-3 to TRBJ2-7, with D tentatively TRBD1 (6 bases). The germline V gene encodes CDR1 SGHNT and CDR2 YENEEA. The V and J ends lost 1 base and 3 bases respectively, with 13 bases between them. The CDR3 covers 15 residues.

Within the sample, this clone is medium-sized. The chain carries TRBV5-1 and TRBJ2-1; tentative D call: TRBD2 (6 bases). CDR1 is SGHRS and CDR2 is YFSETQ in the germline V gene. The CDR3 covers 11 residues. The V gene lost 2 bases and the J gene lost 9 bases, with 6 bases spanning the gap. The CDR3 here is CASSFGSEQFF. In DNA form, the CDR3 reads TGCGCCAGCAGCTTCGGGAGTGAGCAGTTCTTC. Variable domain in full (rest from reference TRBV5-1 and TRBJ2-1): KAGVTQTPRYLIKTRGQQVTLSCSPISGHRSVSWYQQTPGQGLQFLFEYFSETQRNKGNFPGRFSGRQFSNSRSEMNVSTLELGDSALYLCASSFGSEQFFGPGTRLTVL.

The chain is built from TRBV30 and TRBJ1-2; 10 nucleotides line up with TRBD1. The CDR3 is 15 amino acids. V shed 3 bases and J 5 bases; nucleotides not matched to a gene: 9. Looked up from germline, CDR1 is GTSNPN and CDR2 is SVGIG (reference sequence). The DNA of the CDR3 is TGTGCCTGGAGAGAACCGGGACAGGGGATTTATGGCTACACCTTC. Translation gives CAWREPGQGIYGYTF.

Regarding this clone: Its ends do not fully match the called genes, so a read error is possible. The chain uses TRBV6-1 and TRBJ2-7; D may be TRBD2 (6 bases). From germline, CDR1 is MNHNS and CDR2 SASEGT. The CDR3 loop spans 15 amino acids. The DNA for the CDR3 is TGTGCTAGCAGTGAGGATCCCGGGAGTACCTACGAGCAGTACTTC. Translation gives CASSEDPGSTYEQYF.

The rearrangement joins TRBV6-6 to TRBJ1-5; 7 bases match TRBD1. CDR1 is MNHNY and CDR2 is SVGAGI in the germline V gene (reference sequence). V lost 6 bases, J lost 5 bases, and 4 bases stayed unmatched. CDR3 length equals 13 residues. The CDR3 DNA sequence: TGTGCCAGCAGCCAGGGGGATTATCAGCCCCAGCATTTT. Protein sequence: CASSQGDYQPQHF.

The V and J genes are TRBV19 and TRBJ1-6; D might be TRBD1 (5 bases). V lost 5 bases and J lost 2, with 16 bases in between. Germline lookup yields CDR1 LNHDA and CDR2 SQIVND (reference sequence). The CDR3 is 17 residues long. CDR3 in DNA: TGTGCCAGTAGTGTTACAGGTGGCCATGCCTATAATTCACCCCTCCACTTT. Encoded protein: CASSVTGGHAYNSPLHF.

J is TRBJ1-6 and V is TRBV18, with 10 bases that match TRBD1. The CDR3 has 15 residues. V was clipped by 2 bases and J by 7 bases; unmatched bases: 2. Germline values: CDR1 KGHSH, CDR2 LQKENI. As DNA, the CDR3 is TGTGCCAGCTCACCAGAGGGACAGGGGAATTCACCCCTCCACTTT. Encoded protein: CASSPEGQGNSPLHF.

This clone was seen a few times. The chain uses TRBV6-5 and TRBJ1-5; D is undetermined. Between the trimmed V and J ends, which lost 5 bases and 7 bases, there was a span of 18 bases. Germline V gene sequence: CDR1 MNHEY, CDR2 SVGAGI. The CDR3 spans 15 residues. The CDR3 nucleotides read TGTGCCAGCAGTCCCAGAAGAGGTATGGCGCAGCCCCAGCATTTT. Translated, it gives CASSPRRGMAQPQHF.

J is TRBJ2-5 and V is TRBV9; D perhaps matches TRBD2 (6 bases). The germline CDR1 and CDR2 sequences are SGDLS and YYNGEE. V shed 4 bases and J shed 6 bases, with 16 bases lying between them. This CDR3 is built from 14 residues. This CDR3 reads CASSSKEGLQTQYF. The CDR3 bases are TGTGCCAGCAGCTCAAAGGAGGGGCTGCAGACCCAGTACTTC.

This chain uses TRBV19 with TRBJ1-1, with D possibly matching TRBD1 (6 bases). Per germline, CDR1 LNHDA and CDR2 SQIVND (reference sequence). Trimming cost V 8 bases and J 4 bases, with 20 bases left between them. CDR3 length: 15 amino acids. The CDR3 spells CASLPKQGGSTEAFF. The CDR3, as DNA: TGTGCCAGTCTTCCTAAACAGGGTGGGAGCACTGAAGCTTTCTTT.

The chain links TRBV5-1 to TRBJ2-5; the match to TRBD1 covers 8 bases. The CDR3 extends over 16 amino acids. V lost 2 bases and J lost 5; bases outside the gene matches: 11. Looked up from germline, CDR1 is SGHRS and CDR2 is YFSETQ. The CDR3 is CASSLGTAGGMETQYF. The CDR3 nucleotides are TGCGCCAGCAGCTTAGGGACGGCAGGGGGCATGGAGACCCAGTACTTC. Full variable domain (rest looked up from reference TRBV5-1 and TRBJ2-5): KAGVTQTPRYLIKTRGQQVTLSCSPISGHRSVSWYQQTPGQGLQFLFEYFSETQRNKGNFPGRFSGRQFSNSRSEMNVSTLELGDSALYLCASSLGTAGGMETQYFGPGTRLLVL.

The chain carries TRBV4-2 and TRBJ1-2; 11 bases are a match to TRBD1. This CDR3 has 17 residues. Unmatched junction bases numbered 5, after V lost 2 bases and J lost 0 bases. Germline CDR1 is LGHNA and CDR2 is YNFKEQ. CDR3 sequence reads: CASSQNMGQGANYGYTF. Written as DNA, the CDR3 is TGTGCCAGCAGCCAAAATATGGGACAGGGGGCTAACTATGGCTACACCTTC.

The rearrangement uses TRBV15 and TRBJ2-3; 15 nucleotides match TRBD2. The germline V gene has CDR1 LNHNV and CDR2 YYDKDF (reference sequence). CDR3 length equals 18 residues. With V trimmed by 5 bases and J by 6 bases, 12 bases remained unmatched. The chain's CDR3 is CATSARTSGGAGGDTQYF. The CDR3 DNA is TGTGCCACCAGCGCCCGGACTAGCGGGGGGGCTGGGGGGGATACGCAGTATTTT.